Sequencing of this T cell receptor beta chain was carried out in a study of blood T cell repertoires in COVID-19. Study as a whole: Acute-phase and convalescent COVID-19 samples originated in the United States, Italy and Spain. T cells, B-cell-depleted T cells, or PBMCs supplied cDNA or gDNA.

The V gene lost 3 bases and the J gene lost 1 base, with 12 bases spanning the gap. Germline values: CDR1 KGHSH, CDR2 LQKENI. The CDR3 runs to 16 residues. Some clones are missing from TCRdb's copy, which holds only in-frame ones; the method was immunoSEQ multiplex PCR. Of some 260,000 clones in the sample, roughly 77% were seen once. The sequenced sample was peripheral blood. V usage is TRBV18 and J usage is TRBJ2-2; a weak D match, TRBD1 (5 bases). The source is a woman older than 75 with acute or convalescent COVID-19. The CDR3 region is CASSPQGSLNTGELFF. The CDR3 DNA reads TGTGCCAGCTCACCTCAGGGTTCCTTGAACACCGGGGAGCTGTTTTTT.